This is a list of T cell receptor beta chains from one sample in a study of T cells after yellow fever vaccination. TCRdb passed the 5' RACE reads through MiXCR, listing each CDR3 protein once. In the table there are 250,000 to 350,000 distinct CDR3 sequences, about 10% of which are singletons. The sample in question was CD4+ T cells sorted from PBMCs, obtained 5 days after the yellow fever booster vaccination. These receptors were obtained from a man younger than 35 who received the YFV17D yellow fever vaccine. Each CDR3 is given with its conserved first and last residue. D genes are given only for firm matches. For some rows the clone size is stated as once, few or many, or as a class when expanded; others skip it.

clone_size d_call j_call v_call cdr3_aa cdr3_nt
few . TRBJ2-1 TRBV24-1 CATSAYRGGGDEQFF TGTGCCACCAGTGCTTACAGGGGAGGAGGCGATGAGCAGTTCTTC
. TRBD1 TRBJ2-7 TRBV18 CASSPKLTGATYEQYF TGTGCCAGCTCACCCAAGTTGACAGGGGCCACCTACGAGCAGTACTTC
. TRBD2 TRBJ2-5 TRBV6-5 CASSYISGLQETQYF TGTGCCAGCAGTTACATTAGCGGGCTTCAAGAGACCCAGTACTTC
many . TRBJ2-2 TRBV19 CASSIVPSAGELFF TGTGCCAGTAGTATTGTACCCAGTGCCGGGGAGCTGTTTTTT
many . TRBJ1-1 TRBV7-9 CASSAREGEGHTEAFF TGTGCCAGCAGCGCCCGAGAGGGAGAGGGGCACACTGAAGCTTTCTTT
. . TRBJ1-2 TRBV28 CASSKPGAGNYGYTF TGTGCCAGCAGTAAACCCGGGGCGGGGAACTATGGCTACACCTTC
few TRBD2 TRBJ2-3 TRBV6-6 CASTATSGGRVDTQYF TGTGCCAGCACCGCGACCTCGGGGGGGCGCGTAGATACGCAGTATTTT
few . TRBJ1-3 TRBV9 CASSVAPGLTGNTIYF TGTGCCAGCAGCGTAGCTCCGGGACTTACTGGAAACACCATATATTTT
few . TRBJ1-1 TRBV2 CASKGQGRVTEAFF TGTGCGAGCAAGGGCCAGGGGCGCGTAACTGAAGCTTTCTTT
few . TRBJ2-3 TRBV5-1 CASSLVLGSRDTQYF TGCGCCAGCAGCTTGGTTCTGGGCTCAAGGGATACGCAGTATTTT
many TRBD1 TRBJ2-5 TRBV29-1 CSIGTGVISETQYF TGCAGCATAGGGACAGGGGTAATTTCGGAGACCCAGTACTTC
. . TRBJ2-3 TRBV21-1 CASSKRASTGREASTDTQYF TGTGCCAGCAGCAAAAGGGCGTCAACAGGGCGAGAAGCTAGCACAGATACGCAGTATTTT
. . TRBJ1-1 TRBV5-1 CASNPGTYTEAFF TGCGCCAGCAATCCAGGAACATACACTGAAGCTTTCTTT
. . TRBJ2-1 TRBV4-1 CASSSPQGRKPYNEQFF TGCGCCAGCAGCTCACCACAGGGCAGGAAGCCCTACAATGAGCAGTTCTTC
many TRBD1 TRBJ2-5 TRBV18 CASSPGTEETQYF TGTGCCAGCTCACCCGGGACAGAAGAGACCCAGTACTTC
few . TRBJ2-1 TRBV6-2/TRBV6-3 CASSYTQAGEQFF TGTGCCAGCAGTTACACCCAGGCAGGGGAGCAGTTCTTC
few TRBD1 TRBJ2-5 TRBV7-9 CASSSRQGRETQYF TGTGCCAGCAGCTCCCGACAGGGTCGAGAGACCCAGTACTTC
few TRBD1 TRBJ1-5 TRBV2 CASRKAGTGNQPQHF TGTGCCAGCAGAAAAGCCGGGACAGGGAATCAGCCCCAGCATTTT
few TRBD2 TRBJ2-5 TRBV4-1 CASSQVRGGAGETQYF TGCGCCAGCAGCCAAGTACGCGGGGGGGCGGGAGAGACCCAGTACTTC
few TRBD2 TRBJ2-3 TRBV20-1 CSARDTGGAGDTQYF TGCAGTGCTAGAGACACGGGGGGGGCAGGAGATACGCAGTATTTT
few TRBD1 TRBJ2-6 TRBV4-1 CASSQDGTGAPGANVLTF TGCGCCAGCAGCCAAGATGGGACAGGAGCCCCTGGGGCCAACGTCCTGACTTTC
few TRBD1 TRBJ1-2 TRBV2 CASGGTGVDGYTF TGTGCCAGCGGTGGCACAGGGGTGGATGGCTACACCTTC
. . TRBJ1-2 TRBV6-5 CASSSRDNYGYTF TGTGCCAGCAGTTCCAGGGATAACTATGGCTACACCTTC
few TRBD2 TRBJ2-3 TRBV5-1 CASSLIPSGGSTDTQYF TGCGCCAGCAGCTTGATTCCCTCGGGGGGTAGCACAGATACGCAGTATTTT
. . TRBJ1-4 TRBV29-1 CSVTDTATNEKLFF TGCAGCGTTACCGACACAGCAACTAATGAAAAACTGTTTTTT
. TRBD2 TRBJ2-2 TRBV10-3 CAIRRLAGVSGELFF TGTGCCATCAGAAGACTAGCGGGGGTCTCCGGGGAGCTGTTTTTT
. . TRBJ2-7 TRBV5-1 CASRSYGSTGEQYF TGCGCCAGCAGGAGCTACGGGTCCACCGGCGAGCAGTACTTC
. . TRBJ1-1 TRBV11-2 CASSPHALRGTEAFF TGTGCCAGCAGCCCCCATGCCCTCCGGGGGACTGAAGCTTTCTTT
. . TRBJ2-1 TRBV7-2 CASSAEISYNEQFF TGTGCCAGCAGCGCCGAGATCAGCTACAATGAGCAGTTCTTC
few . TRBJ1-5 TRBV29-1 CSLWGNQPQHF TGCAGCCTATGGGGGAATCAGCCCCAGCATTTT
many . TRBJ2-5 TRBV7-9 CASSKETQYF TGTGCCAGCAGCAAAGAGACCCAGTACTTC
. . TRBJ2-1 TRBV4-1 CASSPGRGSRNEQFF TGCGCCAGCAGCCCAGGACGGGGAAGCCGCAATGAGCAGTTCTTC
few TRBD2 TRBJ2-3 TRBV7-9 CASSSGGGIYTQYF TGTGCCAGCAGCTCCGGGGGGGGAATTTATACGCAGTATTTT
many TRBD1 TRBJ2-1 TRBV14 CASSPDRGVRHEQFF TGTGCCAGCAGCCCAGACAGGGGCGTTCGGCATGAGCAGTTCTTC
. TRBD2 TRBJ2-7 TRBV6-5 CASSNGGTRYF TGTGCCAGCAGTAACGGGGGGACCCGGTACTTC
few . TRBJ2-6 TRBV6-5 CASSYPGANVLTF TGTGCCAGCAGTTACCCCGGGGCCAACGTCCTGACTTTC
many TRBD2 TRBJ2-5 TRBV7-3 CASSYQAGPGETQYF TGTGCCAGCAGCTACCAAGCGGGACCGGGGGAGACCCAGTACTTC
. TRBD2 TRBJ2-4 TRBV4-3 CASSQEGLAGTKNIQYF TGCGCCAGCAGCCAAGAAGGACTAGCGGGGACAAAAAACATTCAGTACTTC
few . TRBJ2-3 TRBV12-3/TRBV12-4 CASARSTDTQYF TGTGCCAGCGCAAGGAGCACAGATACGCAGTATTTT
. . TRBJ1-5 TRBV29-1 CSSSVLLEKEPQHF TGCAGTTCCTCGGTATTACTGGAAAAGGAGCCCCAGCATTTT
. . TRBJ2-5 TRBV18 CASSPSEGAETQYF TGTGCCAGCTCACCAAGTGAAGGGGCAGAGACCCAGTACTTC
few . TRBJ1-1 TRBV12-3/TRBV12-4 CASSYPAGNTEAFF TGTGCCAGCAGTTATCCGGCAGGGAACACTGAAGCTTTCTTT
few . TRBJ2-5 TRBV20-1 CSARGELLSETQYF TGCAGTGCTAGAGGGGAGCTGTTATCAGAGACCCAGTACTTC
. . TRBJ1-6 TRBV7-2 CASSPSDHSPLHF TGTGCCAGCAGCCCGTCCGATCATTCACCCCTCCACTTT
many . TRBJ2-2 TRBV18 CASSPRTNTGELFF TGTGCCAGCTCACCAAGGACGAACACCGGGGAGCTGTTTTTT
. TRBD1 TRBJ1-2 TRBV6-2/TRBV6-3 CASSDLKTGAYYGYTF TGTGCCAGCAGCGACCTGAAGACAGGGGCCTACTATGGCTACACCTTC
. . TRBJ2-5 TRBV30 CAWSIGGETQYF TGTGCCTGGAGTATTGGGGGGGAGACCCAGTACTTC
few . TRBJ2-7 TRBV18 CASSPPPGTYEQYF TGTGCCAGCTCACCACCCCCAGGGACCTACGAGCAGTACTTC
. . TRBJ2-4 TRBV5-6 CASSFWRVLSIQYF TGTGCCAGCAGCTTTTGGAGGGTGTTGAGCATTCAGTACTTC
few . TRBJ2-4 TRBV7-2 CASSPDPRSEDIQYF TGTGCCAGCAGCCCCGACCCACGGTCGGAGGACATTCAGTACTTC
many . TRBJ1-4 TRBV6-5 CASRLGRREKLFF TGTGCCTCGCGGTTGGGGAGGCGTGAAAAACTGTTTTTT
. . TRBJ2-3 TRBV7-2 CASSLFEGSTDTQYF TGTGCCAGCAGCTTATTTGAAGGATCCACAGATACGCAGTATTTT
. . TRBJ2-7 TRBV20-1 CSARVGGPLGEQYF TGCAGTGCTAGAGTGGGGGGGCCTCTGGGTGAGCAGTACTTC
many . TRBJ2-7 TRBV6-2/TRBV6-3 CASSPVGAYEQYF TGTGCCAGCAGCCCTGTAGGGGCCTACGAGCAGTACTTC
. . TRBJ2-7 TRBV6-6 CASSPGTRDYEQYF TGTGCCAGCAGTCCCGGGACACGAGACTACGAGCAGTACTTC